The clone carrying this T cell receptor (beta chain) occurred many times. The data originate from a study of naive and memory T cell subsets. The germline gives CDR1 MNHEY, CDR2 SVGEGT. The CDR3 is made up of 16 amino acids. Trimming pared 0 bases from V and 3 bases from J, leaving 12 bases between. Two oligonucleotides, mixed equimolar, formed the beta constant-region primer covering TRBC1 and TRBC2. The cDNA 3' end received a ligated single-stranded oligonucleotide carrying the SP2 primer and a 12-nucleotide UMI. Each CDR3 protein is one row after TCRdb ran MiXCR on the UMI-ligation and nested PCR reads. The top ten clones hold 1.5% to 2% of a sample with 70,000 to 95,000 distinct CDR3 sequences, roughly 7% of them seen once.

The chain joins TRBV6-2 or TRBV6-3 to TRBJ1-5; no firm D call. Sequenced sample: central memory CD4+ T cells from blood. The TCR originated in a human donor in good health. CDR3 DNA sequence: TGTGCCAGCAGTTACTCGAGTAGGGCGGACAATCAGCCCCAGCATTTT. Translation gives CASSYSSRADNQPQHF.